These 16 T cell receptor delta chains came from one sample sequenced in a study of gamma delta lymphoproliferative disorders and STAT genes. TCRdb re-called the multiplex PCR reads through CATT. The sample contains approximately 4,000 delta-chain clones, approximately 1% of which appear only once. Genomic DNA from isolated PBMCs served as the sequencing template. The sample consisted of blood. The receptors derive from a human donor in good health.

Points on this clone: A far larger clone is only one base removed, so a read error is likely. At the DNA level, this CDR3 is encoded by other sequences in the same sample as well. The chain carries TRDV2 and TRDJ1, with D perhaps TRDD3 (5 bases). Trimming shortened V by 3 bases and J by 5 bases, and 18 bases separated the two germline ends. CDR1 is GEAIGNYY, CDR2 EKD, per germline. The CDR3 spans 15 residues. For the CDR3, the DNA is TGTGCCTGTGACCCCGTACTGGATGGTACTGATAAACTCATCTTT. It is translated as CACDPVLDGTDKLIF.

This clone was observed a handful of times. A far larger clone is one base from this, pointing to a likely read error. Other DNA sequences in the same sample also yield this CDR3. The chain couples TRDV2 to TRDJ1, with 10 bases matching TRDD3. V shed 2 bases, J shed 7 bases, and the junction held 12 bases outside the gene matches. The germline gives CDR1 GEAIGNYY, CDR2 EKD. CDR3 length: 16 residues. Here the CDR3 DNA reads TGTGCCTGTGACAAGGTAGGGGGATACGACCCTGCTAAACTCATCTTT. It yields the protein CACDKVGGYDPAKLIF.

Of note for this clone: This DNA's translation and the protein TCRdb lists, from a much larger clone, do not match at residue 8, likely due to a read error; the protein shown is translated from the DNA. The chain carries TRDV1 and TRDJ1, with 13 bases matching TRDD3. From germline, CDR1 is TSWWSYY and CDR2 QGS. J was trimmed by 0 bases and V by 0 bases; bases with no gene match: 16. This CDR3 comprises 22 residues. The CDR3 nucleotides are TGTGCTCTTGGGGAACTCTACTCGTACTGGGGGATACGGGGGCCATACACCGATAAACTCATCTTT. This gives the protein CALGELYSYWGIRGPYTDKLIF.

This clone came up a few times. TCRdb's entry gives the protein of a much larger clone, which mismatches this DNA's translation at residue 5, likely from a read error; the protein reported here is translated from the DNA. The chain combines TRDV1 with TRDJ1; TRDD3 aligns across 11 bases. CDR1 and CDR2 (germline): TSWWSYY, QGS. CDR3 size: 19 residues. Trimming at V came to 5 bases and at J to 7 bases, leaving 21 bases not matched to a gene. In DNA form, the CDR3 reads TGTGCTCTTGGGAAACCCACCTACGCTGGGGGATACAGGTTAGGTAAACTCATCTTT. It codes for CALGKPTYAGGYRLGKLIF.

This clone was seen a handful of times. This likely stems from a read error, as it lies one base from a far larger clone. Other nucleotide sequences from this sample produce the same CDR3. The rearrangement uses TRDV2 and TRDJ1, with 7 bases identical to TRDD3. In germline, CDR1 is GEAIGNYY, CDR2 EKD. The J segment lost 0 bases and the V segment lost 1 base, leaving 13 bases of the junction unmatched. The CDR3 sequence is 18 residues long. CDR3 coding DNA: TGTGCCTGTGACACGGTCCTGGGGGGAGGATACGACACCGATAAACTCATCTTT. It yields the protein CACDTVLGGGYDTDKLIF.

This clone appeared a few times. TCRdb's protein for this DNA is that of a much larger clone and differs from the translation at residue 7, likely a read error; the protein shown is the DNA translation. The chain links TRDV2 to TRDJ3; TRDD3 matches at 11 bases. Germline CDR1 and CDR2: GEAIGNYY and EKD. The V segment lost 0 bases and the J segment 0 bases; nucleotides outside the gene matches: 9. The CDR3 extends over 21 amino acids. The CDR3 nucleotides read TGTGCCTGTGACACCGGAAGAACTACTGGGGGATACTCCTGGGACACCCGACAGATGTTTTTC. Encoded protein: CACDTGRTTGGYSWDTRQMFF.

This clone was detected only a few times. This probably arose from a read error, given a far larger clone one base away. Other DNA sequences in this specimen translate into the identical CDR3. The CDR3 spells CALGELYPYWGIRGPYTDKLIF. The CDR3, as DNA: TGTGCTCTTGGGGAACTCTACCCGTACTGGGGGATACGGGGGCCTTACACCGATAAACTCATCTTT. The chain joins TRDV1 to TRDJ1, with 13 bases fitting TRDD3. Germline lookup yields CDR1 TSWWSYY and CDR2 QGS. V shed 0 bases, J shed 0 bases, and the junction held 16 bases outside the gene matches. The CDR3 is 22 amino acids.

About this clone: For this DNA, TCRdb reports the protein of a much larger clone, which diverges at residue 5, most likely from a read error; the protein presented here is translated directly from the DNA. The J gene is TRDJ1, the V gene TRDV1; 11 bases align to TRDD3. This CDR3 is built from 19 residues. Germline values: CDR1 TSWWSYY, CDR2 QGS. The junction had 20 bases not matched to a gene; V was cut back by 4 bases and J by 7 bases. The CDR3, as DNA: TGTGCTCTTGGGGTACCCACCTACGCTGGGGGATACAGGTTAGGTAAACTCATCTTT. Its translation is CALGVPTYAGGYRLGKLIF.

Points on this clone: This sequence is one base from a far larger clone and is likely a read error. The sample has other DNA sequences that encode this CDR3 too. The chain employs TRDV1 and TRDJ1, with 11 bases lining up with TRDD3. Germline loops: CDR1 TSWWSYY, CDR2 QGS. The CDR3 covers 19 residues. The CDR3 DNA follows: TGTGCTCTTGGGGAACCCACCTACGCTGGGGGATACAGGTTAGGTAAACTTATCTTT. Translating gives CALGEPTYAGGYRLGKLIF.

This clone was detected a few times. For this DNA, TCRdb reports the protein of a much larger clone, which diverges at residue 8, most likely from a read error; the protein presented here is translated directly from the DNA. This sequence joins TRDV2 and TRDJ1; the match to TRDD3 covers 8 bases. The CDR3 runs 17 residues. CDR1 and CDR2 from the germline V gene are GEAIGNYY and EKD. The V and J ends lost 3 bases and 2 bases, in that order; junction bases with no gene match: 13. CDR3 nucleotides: TGTGCCTGTGACGGCCTACTGAGGGATACGGAGACCGATAAACTCATCTTT. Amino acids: CACDGLLRDTETDKLIF.

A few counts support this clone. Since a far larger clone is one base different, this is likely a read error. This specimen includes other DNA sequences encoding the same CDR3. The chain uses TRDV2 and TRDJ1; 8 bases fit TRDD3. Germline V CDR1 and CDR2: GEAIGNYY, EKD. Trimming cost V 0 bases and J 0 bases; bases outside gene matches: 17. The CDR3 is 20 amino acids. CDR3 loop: CACDTLLRTGGATYTDKLIF. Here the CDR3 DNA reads TGTGCCTGTGACACCCTCCTCCGTACTGGGGGGGCCACGTACACCGATAAACTCATCTTT.

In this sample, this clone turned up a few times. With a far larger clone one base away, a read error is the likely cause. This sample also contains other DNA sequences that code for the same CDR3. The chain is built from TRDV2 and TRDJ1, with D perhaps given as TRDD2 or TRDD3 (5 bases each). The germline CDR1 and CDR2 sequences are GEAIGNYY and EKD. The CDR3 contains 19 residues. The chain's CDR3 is CACDPLGGSSRVSTDKLIF. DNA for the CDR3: TGTGCCTGTGACCCCCTCGGGGGTTCTTCCCGCGTATCCACCGATAAACTCATCTTC.

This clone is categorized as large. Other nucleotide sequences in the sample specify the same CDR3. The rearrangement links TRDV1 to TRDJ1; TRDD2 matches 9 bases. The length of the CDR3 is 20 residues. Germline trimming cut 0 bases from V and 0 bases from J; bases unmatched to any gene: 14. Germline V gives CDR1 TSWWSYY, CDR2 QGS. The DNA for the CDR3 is TGTGCTCTTGGGGAACTCCTTCCTACGTACTGGGGATTGTACACCGATAAACTCATCTTT. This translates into CALGELLPTYWGLYTDKLIF.

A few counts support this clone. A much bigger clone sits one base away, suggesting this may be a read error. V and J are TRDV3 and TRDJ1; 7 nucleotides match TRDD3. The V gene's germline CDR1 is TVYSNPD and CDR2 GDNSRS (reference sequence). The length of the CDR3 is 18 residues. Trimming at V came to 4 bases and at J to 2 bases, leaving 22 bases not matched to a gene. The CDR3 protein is CASRAYLLGISYTDKLIF. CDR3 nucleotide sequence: TGTGCCTCCCGCGCCTACTTACTGGGGATAAGTTATACCGATAAACTCATCTTT.

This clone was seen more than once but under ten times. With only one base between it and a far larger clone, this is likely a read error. The CDR3 loop is CALGEPPPFPFTGGYDRDKLIF. In DNA, the CDR3 is TGTGCTCTTGGGGAACCCCCCCCCTTCCCGTTTACTGGGGGATACGACAGAGATAAACTCATCTTT. J is TRDJ1 and V is TRDV1; 13 positions agree with TRDD3. CDR1 is TSWWSYY, CDR2 QGS, per germline. The CDR3 spans 22 residues. V was pared by 1 base and J by 5 bases, with 22 bases of the junction left unmatched.

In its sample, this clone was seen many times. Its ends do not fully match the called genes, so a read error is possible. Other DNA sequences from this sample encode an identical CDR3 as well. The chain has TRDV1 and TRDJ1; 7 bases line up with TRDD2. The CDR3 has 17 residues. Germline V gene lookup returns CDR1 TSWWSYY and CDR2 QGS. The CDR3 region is CALGFPFLRLLQGKLIF. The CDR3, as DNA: TGCGCTCTTGGGTTCCCTTTCCTACGCCTTCTCCAAGGGAAACTCATCTTT.